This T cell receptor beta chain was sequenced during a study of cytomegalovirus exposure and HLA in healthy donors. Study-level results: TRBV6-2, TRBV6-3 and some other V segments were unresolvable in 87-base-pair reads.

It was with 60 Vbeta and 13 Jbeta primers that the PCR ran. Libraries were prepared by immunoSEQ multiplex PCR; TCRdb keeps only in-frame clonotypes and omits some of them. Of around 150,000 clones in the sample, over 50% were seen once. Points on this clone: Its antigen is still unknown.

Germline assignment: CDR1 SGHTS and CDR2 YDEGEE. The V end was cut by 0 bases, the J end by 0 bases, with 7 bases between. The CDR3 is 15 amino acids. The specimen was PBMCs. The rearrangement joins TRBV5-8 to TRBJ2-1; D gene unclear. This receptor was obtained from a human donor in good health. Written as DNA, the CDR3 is TGTGCCAGCAGCTTGGGGGCGAGCTCCTACAATGAGCAGTTCTTC. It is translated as CASSLGASSYNEQFF.